This T cell receptor (beta chain) was recovered during a study of cytomegalovirus exposure and HLA in healthy donors. The CDR3 loop spans 17 amino acids. Measured with immunoSEQ multiplex PCR; TCRdb has only the in-frame clones, and not every one. Here the sample spans roughly 330,000 clones, about nine tenths being singletons. This chain joins TRBV21-1 and TRBJ1-5. TRBV21-1 constitutes a pseudogene. The receptor's source is a woman aged 25 to 45 in good health and CMV-seropositive. Sequencing was carried out using PBMCs. CDR3 protein: CASNIPGGGVGNQPQHF. As DNA, the CDR3 is TGTGCCAGCAACATTCCGGGAGGGGGTGTGGGCAATCAGCCCCAGCATTTT.